In its sample, the clone carrying this T cell receptor (beta chain) was seen a few times. Antigen specificity is unknown. These data come from a study of vaccination effects on CD4 cells after COVID-19. At the end of over 8 days of culture, CD4+ T cells were isolated. Trimming took 2 bases from V and 1 from J, leaving 8 bases between them. The CDR3 totals 15 residues. The V gene's germline CDR1 is KGHSH and CDR2 LQKENI. This table comes from immunoSEQ multiplex PCR, and its TCRdb copy is limited to in-frame clones, with some not included. The sample lists fewer than 40,000 clones, approximately 67% occurring once.

This clonotype was obtained from a human donor who received a COVID-19 vaccine. The specimen comprised CD4+ T cells from PBMCs cultured without peptide, sampled before COVID-19 vaccination. The rearrangement links TRBV18 to TRBJ2-2; TRBD2 might be the D (5 bases). CDR3 nucleotide sequence: TGTGCCAGCTCACCAAGGACTGGGAACACCGGGGAGCTGTTTTTT. This encodes CASSPRTGNTGELFF.